The 2 T cell receptor beta chains given below trace back to one sample, sequenced in a study of blood T cells in healthy people across ages. A sample-barcoded 5' primer and a J-beta primer mix were used in a second PCR of about 6 to 12 cycles. TCRdb passed the 5' RACE reads through MiXCR, listing each CDR3 protein once. Of 650,000 to 800,000 distinct CDR3 sequences listed, around 45% were seen once; the top ten hold about a fifth. The specimen was blood. These receptors originate from a man aged 55 to 70 in good health.

This clonotype was recorded only once. The rearrangement links TRBV6-5 to TRBJ2-1; the D call may be TRBD1 or TRBD2 (6 bases each). Germline CDR1 reads MNHEY; CDR2 reads SVGAGI. The CDR3 has 14 residues. V was cut by 6 bases and J by 3 bases, with 12 bases left in between. The CDR3 nucleotides are TGTGCCAGCAGATCCGGGGGCCGCTACAATGAGCAGTTCTTC. Residues: CASRSGGRYNEQFF.

The chain has TRBV7-2 and TRBJ1-2; TRBD1 matches at 8 bases. Trimming removed 6 bases from V and 8 bases from J; junction bases left unmatched: 8. There are 13 residues in the CDR3. Germline values: CDR1 SGHTA, CDR2 FQGNSA. The CDR3 DNA reads TGTGCCAGCAGATATACAGGGGGAAGAGGCTACACCTTC. As protein: CASRYTGGRGYTF. The full variable domain, with the rest looked up from reference TRBV7-2 and TRBJ1-2, is GAGVSQSPSNKVTEKGKDVELRCDPISGHTALYWYRQSLGQGLEFLIYFQGNSAPDKSGLPSDRFSAERTGGSVSTLTIQRTQQEDSAVYLCASRYTGGRGYTFGSGTRLTVV.